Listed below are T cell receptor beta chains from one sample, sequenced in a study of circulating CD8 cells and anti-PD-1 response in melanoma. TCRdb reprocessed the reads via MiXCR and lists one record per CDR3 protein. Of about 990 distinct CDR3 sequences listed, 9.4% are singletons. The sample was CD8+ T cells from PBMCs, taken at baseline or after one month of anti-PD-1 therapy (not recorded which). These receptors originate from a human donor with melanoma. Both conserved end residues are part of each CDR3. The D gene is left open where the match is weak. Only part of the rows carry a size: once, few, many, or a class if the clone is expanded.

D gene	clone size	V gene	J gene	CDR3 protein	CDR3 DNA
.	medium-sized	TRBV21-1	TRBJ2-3	CASSKRVWAGDTQYF	TGTGCCAGCAGCAAAAGAGTCTGGGCGGGAGATACGCAGTATTTT
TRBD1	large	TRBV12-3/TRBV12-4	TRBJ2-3	CASSWTGLTDTQYF	TGTGCCAGCAGTTGGACAGGGCTCACAGATACGCAGTATTTT
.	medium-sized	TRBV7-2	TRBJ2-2	CASSFFGVTGELFF	TGTGCCAGCAGCTTCTTCGGGGTCACCGGGGAGCTGTTTTTT
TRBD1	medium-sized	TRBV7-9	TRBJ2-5	CASSLGQGASSETQYF	TGTGCCAGCAGCCTCGGACAGGGGGCATCTTCAGAGACCCAGTACTTC
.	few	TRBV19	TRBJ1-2	CASSEGTGLEGYGYTF	TGTGCCAGTAGTGAGGGGACGGGGCTGGAAGGCTATGGCTACACCTTC
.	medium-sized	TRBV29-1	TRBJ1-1	CSVGSEGAFF	TGCAGCGTTGGGTCCGAGGGAGCTTTCTTT
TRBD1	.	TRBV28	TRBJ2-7	CASRLSLDRGDEQYF	TGTGCCAGCAGGCTCTCTCTTGACAGGGGAGACGAGCAGTACTTC
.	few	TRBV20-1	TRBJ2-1	CSASLTGKLFF	TGCAGTGCTAGCCTAACAGGGAAGCTGTTCTTC
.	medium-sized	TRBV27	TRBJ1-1	CASRDLAGLPPEAFF	TGTGCCAGCAGGGATTTAGCGGGACTCCCCCCTGAAGCTTTCTTT
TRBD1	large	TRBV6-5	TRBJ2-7	CASSYAGQGSYEQYF	TGTGCCAGCAGTTACGCGGGACAGGGCTCCTACGAGCAGTACTTC
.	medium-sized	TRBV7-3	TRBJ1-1	CASSLPQRNTEAFF	TGTGCCAGCAGCTTACCCCAAAGGAACACTGAAGCTTTCTTT
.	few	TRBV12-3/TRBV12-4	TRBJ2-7	CARGKRLSYEQYF	TGTGCCAGGGGAAAGCGCCTCTCCTACGAGCAGTACTTC
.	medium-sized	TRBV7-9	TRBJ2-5	CASSPPTAPRETQYF	TGTGCCAGCAGCCCCCCTACCGCCCCAAGAGAGACCCAGTACTTC
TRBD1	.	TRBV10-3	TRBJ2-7	CAISGDRGLGEQYF	TGTGCCATCAGCGGGGACAGGGGGCTGGGCGAGCAGTACTTC
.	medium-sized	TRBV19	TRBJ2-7	CASSISGLEQYF	TGTGCCAGTAGTATCTCAGGGCTCGAGCAGTACTTC
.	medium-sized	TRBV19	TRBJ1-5	CASSVGDLSNQPQHF	TGTGCCAGTAGTGTCGGGGATCTTAGCAATCAGCCCCAGCATTTT
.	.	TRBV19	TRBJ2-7	CASSIDIVPGSRYEQYF	TGTGCCAGTAGTATAGATATCGTCCCGGGATCTCGCTACGAGCAGTACTTC
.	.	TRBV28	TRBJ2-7	CASTESLSYEQYF	TGTGCCAGCACCGAGAGCCTCTCCTACGAGCAGTACTTC
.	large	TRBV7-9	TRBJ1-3	CASSFAGAQGNTIYF	TGTGCCAGCAGCTTCGCAGGGGCCCAGGGAAACACCATATATTTT
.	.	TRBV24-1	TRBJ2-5	CATSDQPKETQYF	TGTGCCACCAGTGATCAGCCGAAAGAGACCCAGTACTTC
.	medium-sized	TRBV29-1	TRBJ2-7	CSAHTSTDREQYF	TGCAGCGCCCACACGTCCACGGACCGCGAGCAGTACTTC
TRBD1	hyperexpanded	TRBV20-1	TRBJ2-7	CSAQEGTGRILEQYF	TGCAGTGCTCAGGAGGGGACAGGGCGAATCTTAGAGCAGTACTTC
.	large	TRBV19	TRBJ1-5	CASRAGNGNQPQHF	TGTGCCAGTAGGGCAGGGAATGGGAATCAGCCCCAGCATTTT
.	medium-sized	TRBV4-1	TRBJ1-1	CASRLGANTEAFF	TGCGCCAGCCGGCTGGGGGCGAACACTGAAGCTTTCTTT
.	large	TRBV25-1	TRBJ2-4	CATFYKNIQYF	TGTGCCACCTTCTACAAAAACATTCAGTACTTC
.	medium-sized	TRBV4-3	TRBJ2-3	CASSQDQASATDTQYF	TGCGCCAGCAGCCAAGATCAGGCTAGCGCCACAGATACGCAGTATTTT
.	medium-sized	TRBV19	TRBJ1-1	CASSIGTGNTEAFF	TGTGCCAGTAGTATAGGTACAGGGAACACTGAAGCTTTCTTT
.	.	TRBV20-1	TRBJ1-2	CSARGTDNYGYTF	TGCAGTGCTAGAGGGACAGACAACTATGGCTACACCTTC
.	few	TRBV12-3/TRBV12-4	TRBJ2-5	CASRTVGEETQYF	TGTGCCAGCCGGACTGTGGGTGAGGAGACCCAGTACTTC
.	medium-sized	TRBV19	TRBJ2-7	CASSLDIPSYEQYF	TGTGCCAGTTCCCTGGACATCCCCTCCTACGAGCAGTACTTC
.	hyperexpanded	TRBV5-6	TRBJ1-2	CASSLEVGSETYGYTF	TGTGCCAGCAGCTTGGAAGTTGGCAGCGAGACCTATGGCTACACCTTC
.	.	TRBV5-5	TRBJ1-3	CTSSLVSDDTIYF	TGTACCAGCAGCTTGGTCTCGGATGACACCATATATTTT
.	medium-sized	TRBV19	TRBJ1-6	CASSMTGRYNSPLHF	TGTGCCAGTAGTATGACGGGACGTTATAATTCACCCCTCCACTTT
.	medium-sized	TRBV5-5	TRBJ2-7	CASSLVAGTGDEQYF	TGTGCCAGCAGCTTGGTGGCAGGGACCGGCGACGAGCAGTACTTC
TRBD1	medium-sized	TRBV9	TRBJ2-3	CASSHRGGTDTQYF	TGTGCCAGCAGCCACAGGGGAGGCACAGATACGCAGTATTTT
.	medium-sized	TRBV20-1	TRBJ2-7	CSAKSSYEQYF	TGCAGTGCTAAGTCAAGCTACGAGCAGTACTTC
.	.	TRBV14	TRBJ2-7	CASSPTDGPAYEQYF	TGTGCCAGCAGCCCTACGGACGGACCAGCCTACGAGCAGTACTTC